The 23 T cell receptor beta chains in this list originate from one sample, sequenced in a study. TCRdb re-derived calls from the 5' RACE reads in MiXCR, one entry per CDR3 protein. This table holds some 45,000 distinct CDR3 sequences, 28% found once. The source material was naive CD4+ T cells sorted from blood. As to subset: naive CD4+ T cells, CD4+CD45RA+CD25-. These receptors were taken from a female donor with breast cancer.

V gene TRBV6-1 combines with J gene TRBJ1-4; no clear D. Germline-derived CDR1 and CDR2 are MNHNS and SASEGT. The CDR3 consists of 14 residues. V lost 4 bases to trimming and J lost 5 bases, with 11 bases between them. CDR3 amino acids: CASSVLAGNEKLFF. The CDR3 DNA sequence: TGTGCCAGCAGTGTCCTCGCGGGAAATGAAAAACTGTTTTTT.

This clonotype has just a few counts. V gene TRBV6-5 combines with J gene TRBJ2-5, with 11 bases fitting TRBD2. The length of the CDR3 is 16 residues. The J segment lost 5 bases and the V segment lost 7 bases, leaving 12 bases of the junction unmatched. The germline CDR1 and CDR2 sequences are MNHEY and SVGAGI. The CDR3 nucleotides are TGTGCCAGCACCAAACTAGCGGGAGTCTCCGGGGAGACCCAGTACTTC. Protein: CASTKLAGVSGETQYF.

The chain combines TRBV20-1 with TRBJ2-7, with 9 bases matching TRBD2. The CDR3 is 13 residues long. Trimming at V came to 1 base and at J to 3 bases, leaving 1 base not matched to a gene. Germline V CDR1 and CDR2: DFQATT, SNEGSKA (reference sequence). CDR3 sequence reads: CSARGTSDYEQYF. The DNA of the CDR3 is TGCAGTGCTAGAGGGACTAGCGACTACGAGCAGTACTTC.

Regarding this clonotype: Being one base from a much bigger clone, this may be a read error. The V and J genes are TRBV6-2 or TRBV6-3 and TRBJ2-7; D call uncertain. The CDR3 extends over 11 amino acids. The V gene's germline CDR1 is MNHEY and CDR2 SVGEGT. V was shortened by 6 bases and J by 2 bases, with 5 bases between the two germline ends. CDR3 nucleotide sequence: TGTGCCAGCAGCATCGCCTACGAGCAGTACTTC. Protein: CASSIAYEQYF.

This clonotype was seen a handful of times. This chain links TRBV5-1 with TRBJ1-1, with 8 bases identical to TRBD1. The CDR3 consists of 17 residues. Losses at the gene ends were 0 bases for V and 1 base for J; bases not matched to a gene: 8. Germline-derived CDR1 and CDR2 are SGHRS and YFSETQ. In DNA form, the CDR3 reads TGCGCCAGCAGCTTGGACGGACAGGGACCCGGGAACACTGAAGCTTTCTTT. Its translation: CASSLDGQGPGNTEAFF.

This chain uses TRBV20-1 with TRBJ1-1; no definite D call. The germline V gene has CDR1 DFQATT and CDR2 SNEGSKA (reference sequence). The CDR3 loop spans 12 amino acids. Trimming left V 2 bases short and J 1 base short, with 5 bases between. The CDR3 region is CSARHTNTEAFF. The CDR3 DNA sequence: TGCAGTGCTAGACATACGAACACTGAAGCTTTCTTT.

The V and J genes are TRBV20-1 and TRBJ1-2; D not resolved. The germline CDR1 and CDR2 sequences are DFQATT and SNEGSKA (reference sequence). V shed 0 bases and J shed 13 bases, with 9 bases lying between them. The CDR3 loop spans 10 amino acids. The CDR3 loop is CSARDRPATF. CDR3 sequence (DNA): TGCAGTGCTAGAGATCGGCCGGCCACCTTC.

This clonotype was recorded a few times. This sequence joins TRBV6-5 and TRBJ2-2; 9 bases map to TRBD2. The CDR3 loop spans 14 amino acids. V lost 5 bases and J lost 5; bases outside the gene matches: 3. The V gene's germline CDR1 is MNHEY and CDR2 SVGAGI. CDR3 loop: CASSLSGGTGELFF. In DNA form, the CDR3 reads TGTGCCAGCAGTCTTAGCGGGGGTACCGGGGAGCTGTTTTTT.

The chain combines TRBV6-2 or TRBV6-3 with TRBJ2-5; the D call may be TRBD1 or TRBD2 (6 bases each). Germline CDR1 MNHEY, CDR2 SVGEGT. There are 14 residues in the CDR3. V lost 7 bases and J 5 bases, leaving 17 bases between the germline ends. CDR3 in DNA: TGTGCCAGCACCACGAGAGTAGGGGGGGAGACCCAGTACTTC. Translation: CASTTRVGGETQYF.

This clonotype was seen many times. This rearrangement joins TRBV7-2 to TRBJ2-3, with 9 bases matching TRBD2. The V gene end was trimmed by 1 base and the J gene end by 4 bases; junction bases not matched to a gene: 6. CDR3 length: 16 residues. The germline CDR1 and CDR2 sequences are SGHTA and FQGNSA. CDR3 in amino acids: CASSLVPAGGSDTQYF. In nucleotides, the CDR3 is TGTGCCAGCAGCTTAGTGCCAGCGGGGGGCTCAGATACGCAGTATTTT.

The chain is built from TRBV7-9 and TRBJ2-5, with D maybe TRBD2 (5 bases). Trimming cost V 1 base and J 5 bases, with 14 bases left between them. Looked up from germline, CDR1 is SEHNR and CDR2 is FQNEAQ (reference sequence). The CDR3 runs 15 residues. CDR3 sequence reads: CASSLVQRVRETQYF. Written as DNA, the CDR3 is TGTGCCAGCAGCTTAGTACAGAGGGTTCGGGAGACCCAGTACTTC.

This clonotype was observed a handful of times. The chain joins TRBV6-5 to TRBJ1-6; possibly TRBD1 for D (6 bases). This CDR3 spans 14 amino acids. V lost 3 bases to trimming and J lost 7 bases, with 10 bases between them. Germline CDR1 and CDR2: MNHEY and SVGAGI. The DNA of the CDR3 is TGTGCCAGCAGTTATGCAAGGGGGAATTCACCCCTCCACTTT. It specifies CASSYARGNSPLHF.

A remark on this clonotype: A much larger clone differs by one base, so this may be a read error. The CDR3 reads CASSRARTSGSDADTQYF. The CDR3 DNA reads TGTGCCAGCAGCCGCGCTCGGACTAGCGGGAGTGACGCAGATACGCAGTATTTT. V is TRBV4-2 and J is TRBJ2-3; 13 positions agree with TRBD2. The germline V gene encodes CDR1 LGHNA and CDR2 YNFKEQ. V dropped 4 bases and J dropped 4; count of bases not matched to a gene: 11. This CDR3 has 18 residues.

Of note for this clonotype: A read error may explain this, as a much larger clone is one base away. This chain links TRBV7-2 with TRBJ2-7, with D hard to call. CDR3 length: 14 amino acids. The V gene's germline CDR1 is SGHTA and CDR2 FQGNSA. CDR3 region: CASSSGRFSYGQYF. The CDR3 region has the DNA TGTGCCAGCAGCTCCGGGCGGTTCTCCTACGGGCAGTACTTC.

This clonotype has more than one count but fewer than ten. The rearrangement uses TRBV25-1 and TRBJ2-1, with 8 positions matching TRBD2. V shed 4 bases, J shed 0 bases, and the junction held 2 bases outside the gene matches. Germline lookup yields CDR1 MGHDK and CDR2 SYGVNS. The CDR3 runs 15 residues. CDR3 sequence: CASSATSASYNEQFF. The CDR3 nucleotides read TGTGCCAGCAGTGCGACTAGCGCCTCCTACAATGAGCAGTTCTTC.

The rearrangement joins TRBV7-3 to TRBJ1-2; the match to TRBD1 covers 9 bases. The CDR3 totals 13 residues. CDR1 is SGHTA and CDR2 is FQGTGA in the germline V gene. The V and J ends lost 5 bases and 4 bases, in that order; junction bases with no gene match: 2. The chain's CDR3 is CASSAGQGYGYTF. The CDR3 nucleotides read TGTGCCAGCAGCGCGGGACAGGGCTATGGCTACACCTTC.

The chain's CDR3 is CASSLWGTGGEQYF. CDR3 nucleotide sequence: TGCGCCAGCAGCTTGTGGGGGACAGGGGGCGAGCAGTACTTC. This sequence joins TRBV5-1 and TRBJ2-7, with 11 bases that match TRBD1. After removal of 1 base from V and 6 bases from J, the junction contained 3 bases not matched to a gene. Germline assignment: CDR1 SGHRS and CDR2 YFSETQ. This CDR3 has 14 amino acids.

The chain has TRBV12-3 or TRBV12-4 and TRBJ1-1, with D possibly being TRBD1 (6 bases). The CDR3 contains 14 residues. Trimming stripped 7 bases from V and 0 bases from J, with 12 bases between. CDR3 bases: TGTGCCAGCACCCTCGGACAGTTGAACACTGAAGCTTTCTTT. It specifies CASTLGQLNTEAFF.

This clonotype has just a few counts. The chain joins TRBV4-3 to TRBJ1-1; 9 bases are shared with TRBD1. Germline-derived CDR1 and CDR2 are LGHNA and YSLEER. The CDR3 totals 17 residues. Trimming at V came to 0 bases and at J to 5 bases, leaving 10 bases not matched to a gene. CDR3 in amino acids: CASSQDWRQGVLTEAFF. CDR3 nucleotide sequence: TGCGCCAGCAGCCAAGATTGGAGACAGGGGGTTTTGACTGAAGCTTTCTTT.

CDR3 loop: CASSSTVYSGNTIYF. For the CDR3, the DNA is TGCGCCAGCAGCTCGACGGTATACTCTGGAAACACCATATATTTT. The J gene is TRBJ1-3, the V gene TRBV5-1, with unresolved D. CDR1 is SGHRS and CDR2 is YFSETQ in the germline V gene. The ends were cut back, 3 bases at V and 0 bases at J, with 10 bases in the middle. The CDR3 is 15 amino acids.

This clonotype came up a few times. The chain carries TRBV4-3 and TRBJ2-1; D is undetermined. The V gene's germline CDR1 is LGHNA and CDR2 YSLEER. The CDR3 spans 17 residues. The V end was cut by 0 bases, the J end by 0 bases, with 12 bases between. The CDR3 region has the DNA TGCGCCAGCAGCCAAGAACATCTATTTAGCTCCTACAATGAGCAGTTCTTC. It yields the protein CASSQEHLFSSYNEQFF.

This clonotype was seen many times. The chain couples TRBV5-1 to TRBJ1-4; the D is unclear. Trimming removed 2 bases from V and 2 bases from J, with 4 bases in between. The CDR3 is 13 residues long. Germline V gene data show CDR1 as SGHRS and CDR2 as YFSETQ. CDR3 DNA sequence: TGCGCCAGCAGCTTCGGGACTAATGAAAAACTGTTTTTT. Its translation is CASSFGTNEKLFF.

The table lists this clonotype with many counts. The chain is built from TRBV20-1 and TRBJ2-2; 8 bases are shared with TRBD2. V gave up 5 bases and J gave up 0 bases; unmatched junction bases: 8. The CDR3 length is 16 residues. CDR1 and CDR2 (germline): DFQATT, SNEGSKA (reference sequence). CDR3 in DNA: TGCAGTGCTCGTATCTTAGCGGGATCGAACACCGGGGAGCTGTTTTTT. Translating gives CSARILAGSNTGELFF.